This TCR beta chain was recorded in a study of OX40 agonist ivuxolimab in advanced cancers. Findings of the study overall: The 0.1-3.0 mg/kg partial responders had among the lowest clonal expansion.

Germline CDR1 reads SGHAT; CDR2 reads FQDESV (reference sequence). The CDR3 has 14 residues. Trimming removed 5 bases at V and 5 bases at J, with 15 bases between. As concerns this clone: The antigen is not known.

Sequencing was performed with immunoSEQ multiplex PCR; in TCRdb, only in-frame clones are kept and a portion is missing. The repertoire holds some 33,000 clones, with roughly 80% as singletons. V gene TRBV11-1 combines with J gene TRBJ1-1; D perhaps matches TRBD1 (6 bases). This receptor was identified in an adult with an advanced solid tumor such as melanoma, head and neck, liver or kidney cancer. Source: CD4+ or CD8+ T cells sorted from blood, taken in a trial of the OX40 agonist ivuxolimab. The CDR3 is CASSQIQGLTEAFF. The CDR3 DNA sequence: TGTGCCAGCAGCCAAATACAGGGTCTGACTGAAGCTTTCTTT.